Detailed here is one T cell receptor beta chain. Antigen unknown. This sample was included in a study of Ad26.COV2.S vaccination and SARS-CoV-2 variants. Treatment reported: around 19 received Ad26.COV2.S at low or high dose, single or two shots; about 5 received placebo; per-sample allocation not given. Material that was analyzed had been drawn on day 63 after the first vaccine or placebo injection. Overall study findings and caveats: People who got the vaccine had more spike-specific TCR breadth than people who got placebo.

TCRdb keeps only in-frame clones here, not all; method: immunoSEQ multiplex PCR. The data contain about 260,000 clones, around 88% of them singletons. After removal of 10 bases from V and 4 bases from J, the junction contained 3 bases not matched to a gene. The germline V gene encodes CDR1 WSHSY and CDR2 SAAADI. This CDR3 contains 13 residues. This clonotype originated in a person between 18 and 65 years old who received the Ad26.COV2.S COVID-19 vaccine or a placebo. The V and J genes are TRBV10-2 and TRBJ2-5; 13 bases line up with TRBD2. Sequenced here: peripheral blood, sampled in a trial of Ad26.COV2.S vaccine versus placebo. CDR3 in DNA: TGCGCCACGGGACTAGCGGGGACAGAGACCCAGTACTTC. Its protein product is CATGLAGTETQYF.